The text below deals with one T cell receptor (beta chain). The data were taken from a study of blood T cell repertoires in COVID-19. The overall study: From T cells, B-cell-depleted T cells, or PBMCs came the material, which was cDNA or gDNA.

Assay used: immunoSEQ multiplex PCR; TCRdb lists only in-frame clones, some missing. Here the sample spans around 45,000 clones, about 90% being singletons. This CDR3 is 14 amino acids long. CDR1 SNHLY and CDR2 FYNNEI come from the germline V gene. V was clipped by 10 bases and J by 0 bases, with 16 bases between them. The J gene is TRBJ2-7, the V gene TRBV2; tentative D call: TRBD1 (5 bases). The sequence derives from a man older than 75 with acute or convalescent COVID-19. The material sequenced was peripheral blood. The DNA for the CDR3 is TGTGCCATCAGCCCTCGACAGTTCTCCTACGAGCAGTACTTC. Its protein is CAISPRQFSYEQYF.